What follows are 3 T cell receptor beta chains derived from one specimen sequenced in a study of blood T cell repertoires in COVID-19. Repertoires were generated with immunoSEQ multiplex PCR, while TCRdb's copy carries only in-frame clones and drops some. In the table there are some 180,000 clones, around 81% of which are singletons. What was sequenced was peripheral blood. The source is a man between 65 and 85 years old with active or convalescent COVID-19.

The chain joins TRBV21-1 to TRBJ2-1; the table gives TRBD2 as D, unverified against the DNA. TRBV21-1 is termed a pseudogene. The CDR3 runs 12 residues. The CDR3, as DNA: TGTGCCAGCAGCAGGGGACTAGCGGGAGAGTTCTTC. Amino acids: CASSRGLAGEFF.

The V and J genes are TRBV6-5 and TRBJ2-3; no clear D gene. Germline assignment: CDR1 MNHEY and CDR2 SVGAGI. The V and J ends lost 2 bases and 6 bases respectively, with 9 bases between them. The CDR3 is 13 amino acids. CDR3 sequence reads: CASSYNRRDTQYF. CDR3 sequence (DNA): TGTGCCAGCAGTTACAATCGTCGGGATACGCAGTATTTT.

The genes are TRBV28 and TRBJ1-1; no reliable D call. The germline V gene encodes CDR1 MDHEN and CDR2 SYDVKM. The CDR3 is made up of 13 amino acids. V gave up 8 bases and J gave up 0 bases, with 10 bases separating them. Written as DNA, the CDR3 is TGTGCCAGCCGCGCTAGCATGAACACTGAAGCTTTCTTT. Its translation: CASRASMNTEAFF.